The 12 T cell receptor beta chains below all came from one sample that was sequenced in a study of blood T cell repertoires in COVID-19. Here immunoSEQ multiplex PCR was the method, and the copy in TCRdb shows in-frame clones only, minus some. Altogether under 150,000 clones are present, around 81% being singletons, with the ten largest covering roughly 8.4%. Material: peripheral blood. The receptors originated from a human donor with acute or convalescent COVID-19. The donor label of this sample is uncertain.

The J gene is TRBJ1-6, the V gene TRBV7-6; no reliable D call. V was pared by 2 bases and J by 8 bases, with 10 bases between. Germline V gene data show CDR1 as SGHVS and CDR2 as FNYEAQ. There are 14 residues in the CDR3. As DNA, the CDR3 is TGTGCCAGCAGCTTAAGTCAGGCTGATTCACCCCTCCACTTT. It translates to CASSLSQADSPLHF.

The V gene is TRBV7-6, the J gene TRBJ2-3; 11 bases are shared with TRBD2. J lost 2 bases, V lost 5 bases, and 9 bases had no gene match. The CDR3 is made up of 17 amino acids. Germline assignment: CDR1 SGHVS and CDR2 FNYEAQ. The CDR3: CASSPTSGGISTDTQYF. The CDR3 DNA follows: TGTGCCAGCAGCCCCACTAGCGGGGGAATCTCCACAGATACGCAGTATTTT.

This clone came up once. The chain employs TRBV7-2 and TRBJ2-1; D uncertain. The V gene lost 4 bases and the J gene lost 4 bases, with 11 bases spanning the gap. Germline-derived CDR1 and CDR2 are SGHTA and FQGNSA. The CDR3 consists of 14 residues. The CDR3 is CASSSSHIYNEQFF. CDR3 nucleotides: TGTGCCAGCAGCTCCTCCCACATTTACAATGAGCAGTTCTTC.

The V gene is TRBV12-5, the J gene TRBJ2-3; possible D gene TRBD2, 6 bases. Germline lookup yields CDR1 LGHNT and CDR2 FRNRAP. Between the trimmed V and J ends, which lost 1 base and 4 bases, there was a span of 9 bases. The CDR3 covers 14 residues. The chain's CDR3 is CASGLGAGSDTQYF. The CDR3 nucleotides read TGTGCTAGTGGTTTGGGTGCGGGGTCAGATACGCAGTATTTT.

This clone was seen once. For the CDR3, the DNA is TGTGCCACCAGCACGAGGGGGGGTGGAGAGACCCAGTACTTC. It codes for CATSTRGGGETQYF. The chain employs TRBV15 and TRBJ2-5, with D possibly matching TRBD2 (7 bases). The V end lost 4 bases, the J end lost 4 bases, and 13 bases lay between the germline ends. This CDR3 is built from 14 residues. Germline V CDR1 and CDR2: LNHNV, YYDKDF (reference sequence). The complete variable domain, with remaining parts taken from reference TRBV15 and TRBJ2-5, reads DAMVIQNPRYQVTQFGKPVTLSCSQTLNHNVMYWYQQKSSQAPKLLFHYYDKDFNNEADTPDNFQSRRPNTSFCFLDIRSPGLGDTAMYLCATSTRGGGETQYFGPGTRLLVL.

J is TRBJ2-3 and V is TRBV9, with D possibly matching TRBD2 (6 bases). Germline CDR1 SGDLS, CDR2 YYNGEE. V was trimmed by 3 bases and J by 1 base, leaving 9 bases between them. The CDR3 extends over 14 amino acids. The CDR3 here is CASSDPSGTDTQYF. CDR3 nucleotides: TGTGCCAGCAGCGATCCTAGCGGCACAGATACGCAGTATTTT.

The V and J genes are TRBV12-3 or TRBV12-4 and TRBJ1-1, with D uncertain. V was clipped by 3 bases and J by 10 bases, with 9 bases between them. The CDR3 length is 11 residues. DNA for the CDR3: TGTGCCAGCAGTTTCGGGGTCTCAGCTTTCTTT. Translation gives CASSFGVSAFF.

This clone was recorded once. The chain's CDR3 is CASSLGSTLTDYEQYF. The CDR3, as DNA: TGTGCCAGCAGCTTGGGCTCAACCCTGACAGATTACGAGCAGTACTTC. This chain connects TRBV5-6 to TRBJ2-7; tentative D call: TRBD1 (5 bases). Between the trimmed V and J ends, which lost 0 bases and 4 bases, there was a span of 17 bases. This CDR3 contains 16 residues. Germline assignment: CDR1 SGHDT and CDR2 YYEEEE.

Only one count was recorded for this clone. The chain combines TRBV6-1 with TRBJ1-5, with D perhaps matching TRBD1 (5 bases). CDR1 is MNHNS, CDR2 SASEGT, per germline. This CDR3 region has 18 residues. Deletions cut 1 base from V and 2 bases from J, with 18 bases between. This chain's CDR3 is CASSEVARGGVGNQPQHF. The CDR3 coding sequence is TGTGCCAGCAGTGAAGTGGCTCGGGGGGGGGTCGGCAATCAGCCCCAGCATTTT.

The gene calls are TRBV12-3 or TRBV12-4 and TRBJ1-1; perhaps TRBD1 as D (5 bases). The V end was cut by 2 bases, the J end by 10 bases, with 11 bases between. The CDR3 runs 12 residues. The CDR3 protein is CASSLLGRVAFF. DNA of the CDR3: TGTGCCAGCAGTTTACTGGGCAGGGTAGCTTTCTTT.

The chain couples TRBV2 to TRBJ1-2; perhaps TRBD1 as D (6 bases). CDR3 length: 12 amino acids. Germline values: CDR1 SNHLY, CDR2 FYNNEI. Deletions cut 6 bases from V and 2 bases from J, with 7 bases between. CDR3 DNA: TGTGCCAGCAGGCAGGGGAACTATGGCTACACCTTC. This encodes CASRQGNYGYTF.

The rearrangement links TRBV5-1 to TRBJ1-2; D is possibly TRBD1 (5 bases). CDR1 is SGHRS, CDR2 YFSETQ, per germline. The CDR3 sequence is 13 residues long. V lost 6 bases, J lost 3 bases, and 12 bases lay in between. CDR3: CASKAPRDYGYTF. CDR3 sequence (DNA): TGCGCCAGCAAAGCCCCCAGGGACTATGGCTACACCTTC. Filled out from reference TRBV5-1 and TRBJ1-2, the complete variable domain reads KAGVTQTPRYLIKTRGQQVTLSCSPISGHRSVSWYQQTPGQGLQFLFEYFSETQRNKGNFPGRFSGRQFSNSRSEMNVSTLELGDSALYLCASKAPRDYGYTFGSGTRLTVV.